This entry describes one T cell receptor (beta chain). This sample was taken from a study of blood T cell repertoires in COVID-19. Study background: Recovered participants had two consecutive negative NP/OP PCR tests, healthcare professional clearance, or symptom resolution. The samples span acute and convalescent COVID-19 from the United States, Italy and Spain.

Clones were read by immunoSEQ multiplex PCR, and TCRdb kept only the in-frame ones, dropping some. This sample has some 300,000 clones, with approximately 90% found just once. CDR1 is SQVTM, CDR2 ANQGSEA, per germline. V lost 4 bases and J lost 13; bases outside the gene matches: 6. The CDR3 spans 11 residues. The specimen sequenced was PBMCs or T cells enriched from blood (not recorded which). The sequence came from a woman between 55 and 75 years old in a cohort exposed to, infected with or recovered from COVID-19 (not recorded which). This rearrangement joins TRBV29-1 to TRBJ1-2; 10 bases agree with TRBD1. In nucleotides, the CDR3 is TGCAGCGTTGGGTTCGGACAGGGGGTCACCTTC. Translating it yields CSVGFGQGVTF.